This T cell receptor beta chain was identified in a study of T cell changes during pregnancy in multiple sclerosis (dated by TCRdb to the late 2010s). In the study overall: Changes in the T cell repertoire over the course of pregnancy were examined in this study in women with multiple sclerosis.

In regard to this clone: Its antigen is still unknown. No much larger clone exists at a distance of one base, and base qualities are not known.

The method was the immunoSEQ multiplex PCR assay. Not all clones reach the TCRdb copy of this immuneACCESS table, which keeps in-frame sequences only. Checked studies attribute under half of the gap to unresolved V genes and leave the rest unexplained. The sample profile shows about 47,000 clones; more than 85% of them were found once. Clones ranked in the top ten supply 2.2% of the sample. The germline V gene specifies ENHRY as CDR1 and SYGVKD as CDR2. Trimming takes 5 bases from V and 0 bases from J, and the germline ends sit 11 bases apart. Including cysteine and phenylalanine, the CDR3 has 15 amino acids. The entry retains the CDR3 DNA only, 45 bases that are in frame from base 1.

This sample comprised peripheral blood, obtained in the third trimester of pregnancy. The V gene is TRBV10-3 and the J gene is TRBJ1-3, with the D gene too uncertain to name. This receptor was identified in a female donor with multiple sclerosis, enrolled in a pregnancy study. The CDR3 loop reads CAISSDGGSGNTIYF. The DNA is as follows: TGTGCCATCAGTTCCGACGGCGGCTCTGGAAACACCATATATTTT.